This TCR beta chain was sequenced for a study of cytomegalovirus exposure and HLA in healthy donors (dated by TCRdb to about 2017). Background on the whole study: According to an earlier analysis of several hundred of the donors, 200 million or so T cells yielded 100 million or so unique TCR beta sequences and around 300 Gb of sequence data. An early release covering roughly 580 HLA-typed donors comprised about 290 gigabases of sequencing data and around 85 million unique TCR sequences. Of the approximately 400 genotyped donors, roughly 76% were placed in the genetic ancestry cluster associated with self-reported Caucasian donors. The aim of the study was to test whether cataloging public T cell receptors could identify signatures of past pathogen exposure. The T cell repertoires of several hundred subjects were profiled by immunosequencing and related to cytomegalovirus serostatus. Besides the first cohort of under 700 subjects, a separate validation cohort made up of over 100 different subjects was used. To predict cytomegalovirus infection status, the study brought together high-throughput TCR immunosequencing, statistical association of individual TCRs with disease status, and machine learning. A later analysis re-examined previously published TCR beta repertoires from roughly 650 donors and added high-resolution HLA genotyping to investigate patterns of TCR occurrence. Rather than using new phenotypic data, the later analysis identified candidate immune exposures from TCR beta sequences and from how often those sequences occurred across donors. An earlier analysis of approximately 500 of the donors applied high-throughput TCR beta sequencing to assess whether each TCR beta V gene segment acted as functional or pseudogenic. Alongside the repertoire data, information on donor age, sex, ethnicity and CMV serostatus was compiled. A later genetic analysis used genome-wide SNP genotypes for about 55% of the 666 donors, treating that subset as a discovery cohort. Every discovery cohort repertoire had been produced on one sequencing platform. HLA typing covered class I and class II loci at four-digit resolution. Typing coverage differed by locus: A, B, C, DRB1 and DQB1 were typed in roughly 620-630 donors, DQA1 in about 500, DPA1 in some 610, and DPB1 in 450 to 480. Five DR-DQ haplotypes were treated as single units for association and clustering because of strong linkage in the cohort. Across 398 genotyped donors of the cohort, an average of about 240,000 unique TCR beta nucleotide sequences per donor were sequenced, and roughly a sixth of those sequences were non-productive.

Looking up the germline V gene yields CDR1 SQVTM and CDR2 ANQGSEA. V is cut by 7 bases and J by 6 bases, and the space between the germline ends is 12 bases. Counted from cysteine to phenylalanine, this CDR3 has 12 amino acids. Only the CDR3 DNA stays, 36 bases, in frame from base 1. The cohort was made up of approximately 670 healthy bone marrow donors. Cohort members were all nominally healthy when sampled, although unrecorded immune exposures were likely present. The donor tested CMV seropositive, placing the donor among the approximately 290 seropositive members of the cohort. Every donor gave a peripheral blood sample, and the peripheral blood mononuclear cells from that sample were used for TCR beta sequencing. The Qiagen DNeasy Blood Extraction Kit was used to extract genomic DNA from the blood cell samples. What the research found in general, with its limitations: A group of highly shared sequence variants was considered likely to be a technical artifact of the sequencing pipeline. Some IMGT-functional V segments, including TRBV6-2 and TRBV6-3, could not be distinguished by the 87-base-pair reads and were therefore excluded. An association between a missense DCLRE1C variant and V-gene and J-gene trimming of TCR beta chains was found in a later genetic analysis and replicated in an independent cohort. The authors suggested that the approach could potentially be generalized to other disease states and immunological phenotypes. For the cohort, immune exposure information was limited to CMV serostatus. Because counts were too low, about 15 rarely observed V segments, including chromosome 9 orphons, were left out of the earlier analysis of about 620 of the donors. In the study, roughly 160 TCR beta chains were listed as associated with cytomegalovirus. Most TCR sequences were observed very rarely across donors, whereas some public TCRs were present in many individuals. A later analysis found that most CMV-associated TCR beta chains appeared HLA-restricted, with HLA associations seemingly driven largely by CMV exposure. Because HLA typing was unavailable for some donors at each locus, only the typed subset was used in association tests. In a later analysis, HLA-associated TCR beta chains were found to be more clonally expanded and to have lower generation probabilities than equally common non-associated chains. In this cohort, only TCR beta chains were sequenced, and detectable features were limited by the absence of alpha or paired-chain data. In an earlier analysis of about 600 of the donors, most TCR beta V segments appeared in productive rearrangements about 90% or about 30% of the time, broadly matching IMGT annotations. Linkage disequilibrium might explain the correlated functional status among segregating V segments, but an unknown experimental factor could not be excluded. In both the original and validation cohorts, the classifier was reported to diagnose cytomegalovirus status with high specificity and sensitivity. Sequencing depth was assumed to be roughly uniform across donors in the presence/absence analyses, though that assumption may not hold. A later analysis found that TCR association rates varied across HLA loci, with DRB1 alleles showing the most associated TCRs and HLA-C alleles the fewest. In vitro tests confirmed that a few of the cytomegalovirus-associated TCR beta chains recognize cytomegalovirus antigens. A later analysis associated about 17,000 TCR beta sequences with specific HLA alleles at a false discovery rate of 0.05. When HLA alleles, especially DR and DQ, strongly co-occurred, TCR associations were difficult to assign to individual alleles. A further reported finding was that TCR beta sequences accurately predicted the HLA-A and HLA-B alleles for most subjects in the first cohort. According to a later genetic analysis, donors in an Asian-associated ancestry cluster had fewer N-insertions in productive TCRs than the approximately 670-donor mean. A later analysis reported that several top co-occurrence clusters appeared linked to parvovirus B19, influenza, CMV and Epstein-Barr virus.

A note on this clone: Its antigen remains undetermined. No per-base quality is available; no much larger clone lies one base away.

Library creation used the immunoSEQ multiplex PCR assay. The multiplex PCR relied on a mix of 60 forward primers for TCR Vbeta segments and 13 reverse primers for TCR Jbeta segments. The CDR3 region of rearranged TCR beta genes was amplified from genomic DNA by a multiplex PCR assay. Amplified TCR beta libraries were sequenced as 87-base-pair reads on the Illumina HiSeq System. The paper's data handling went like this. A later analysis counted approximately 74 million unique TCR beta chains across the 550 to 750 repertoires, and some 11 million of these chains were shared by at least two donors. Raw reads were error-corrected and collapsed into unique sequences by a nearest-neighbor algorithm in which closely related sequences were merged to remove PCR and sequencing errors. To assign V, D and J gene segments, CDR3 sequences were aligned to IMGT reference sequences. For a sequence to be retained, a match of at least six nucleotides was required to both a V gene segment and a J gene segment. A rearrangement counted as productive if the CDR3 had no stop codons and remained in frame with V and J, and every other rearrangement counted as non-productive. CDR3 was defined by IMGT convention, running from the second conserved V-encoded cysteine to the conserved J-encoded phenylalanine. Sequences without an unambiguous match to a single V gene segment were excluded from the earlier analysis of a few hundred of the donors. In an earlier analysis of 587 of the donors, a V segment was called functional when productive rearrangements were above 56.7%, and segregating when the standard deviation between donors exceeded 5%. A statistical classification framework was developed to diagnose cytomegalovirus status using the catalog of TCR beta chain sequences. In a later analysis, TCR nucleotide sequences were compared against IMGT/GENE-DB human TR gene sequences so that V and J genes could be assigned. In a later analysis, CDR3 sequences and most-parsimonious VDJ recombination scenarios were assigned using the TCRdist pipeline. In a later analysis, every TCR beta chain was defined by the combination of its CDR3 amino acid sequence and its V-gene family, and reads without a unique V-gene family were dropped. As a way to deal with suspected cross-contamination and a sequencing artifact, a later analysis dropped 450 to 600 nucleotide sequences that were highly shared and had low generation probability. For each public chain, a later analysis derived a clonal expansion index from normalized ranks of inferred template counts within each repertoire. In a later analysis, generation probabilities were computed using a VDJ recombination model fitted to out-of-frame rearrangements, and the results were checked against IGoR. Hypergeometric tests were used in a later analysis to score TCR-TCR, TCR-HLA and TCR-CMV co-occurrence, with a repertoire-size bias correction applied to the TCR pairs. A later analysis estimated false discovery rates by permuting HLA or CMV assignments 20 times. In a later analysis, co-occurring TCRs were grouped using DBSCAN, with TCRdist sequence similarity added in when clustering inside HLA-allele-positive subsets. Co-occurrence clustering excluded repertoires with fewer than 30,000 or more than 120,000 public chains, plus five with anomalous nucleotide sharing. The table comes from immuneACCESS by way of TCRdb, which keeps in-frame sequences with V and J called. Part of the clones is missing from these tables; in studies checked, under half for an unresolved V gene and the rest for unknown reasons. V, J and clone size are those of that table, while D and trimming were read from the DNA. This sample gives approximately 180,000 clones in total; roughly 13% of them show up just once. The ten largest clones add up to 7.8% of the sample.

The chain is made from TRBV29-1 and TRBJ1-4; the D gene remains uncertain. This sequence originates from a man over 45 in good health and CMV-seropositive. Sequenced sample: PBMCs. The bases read TGCAGCGGAAAGCTGTCGGATGAAAAACTGTTTTTT. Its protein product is CSGKLSDEKLFF.